These 29 T cell receptor beta chains originate from one sample sequenced in a study of T-cell reconstitution after alpha-beta-depleted transplantation in children. Library preparation (for TCRbeta) was performed with unique molecular identifiers. TCRdb analysed the PCR reads with MiXCR anew, one entry per CDR3 protein. This sample carries 780,000 or so distinct CDR3 sequences, 16% of them seen once, and the ten largest clones take approximately 5%. The specimen comprised PBMCs, mostly from graft donor cells, sampled 360 days after TCRalphabeta/CD19-depleted stem cell transplant. The receptors originated from a male patient younger than 18 who had a stem cell transplant for acute lymphoblastic leukemia, so the T cells may come from the graft donor.

The chain uses TRBV3-1 and TRBJ2-1; unclear D gene. V was clipped by 1 base and J by 2 bases, with 15 bases between them. Germline CDR1 is LGHDT and CDR2 is YNNKEL (reference sequence). The CDR3 is 17 amino acids. CDR3 loop: CASSQVVALFPYNEQFF. CDR3 sequence (DNA): TGTGCCAGCAGCCAAGTGGTAGCCCTATTCCCCTACAATGAGCAGTTCTTC.

This clonotype turned up a few times. The J gene is TRBJ2-2, the V gene TRBV12-3 or TRBV12-4; D tentatively reads TRBD1 or TRBD2 (6 bases each). V lost 3 bases to trimming and J lost 6 bases, with 14 bases between them. The CDR3 consists of 15 residues. CDR3 sequence: CASSFGGGRAGELFF. DNA of the CDR3: TGTGCCAGCAGTTTCGGGGGCGGAAGGGCCGGGGAGCTGTTTTTT.

In its sample, this clonotype was seen many times. The chain combines TRBV29-1 with TRBJ2-7; 10 bases map to TRBD2. There are 13 residues in the CDR3. The V segment lost 4 bases and the J segment 1 base; nucleotides outside the gene matches: 1. CDR1 and CDR2 from the germline V gene are SQVTM and ANQGSEA. CDR3 nucleotide sequence: TGCAGCGTTGGACTAGCGGGTTCCTACGAGCAGTACTTC. Protein product: CSVGLAGSYEQYF.

Ten or more counts support this clonotype. V gene TRBV12-3 or TRBV12-4 combines with J gene TRBJ1-1; the D gene is possibly TRBD1 (5 bases). The CDR3 extends over 18 amino acids. The germline V and J ends were trimmed by 1 base and 0 bases, with 18 bases remaining between them. This CDR3 is CASSLGQGAFELNTEAFF. The CDR3 DNA follows: TGTGCCAGCAGTTTAGGCCAGGGTGCATTTGAACTGAACACTGAAGCTTTCTTT.

J is TRBJ2-1 and V is TRBV5-1; 7 bases are shared with TRBD2. CDR1 is SGHRS and CDR2 is YFSETQ in the germline V gene. This CDR3 is built from 18 residues. J lost 4 bases, V lost 0 bases, and 13 bases had no gene match. In DNA, the CDR3 is TGCGCCAGCAGCTTGGAGGGGATTGGGGCTAGCGGTTACAATGAGCAGTTCTTC. Translation gives CASSLEGIGASGYNEQFF.

In this sample, this clonotype turned up many times. The J gene is TRBJ2-3, the V gene TRBV6-4; 8 nucleotides agree with TRBD2. With 4 bases clipped from V and 1 base from J, the junction kept 1 base outside the gene matches. Germline CDR1 reads MRHNA; CDR2 reads SNTAGT. The CDR3 is 14 amino acids. The CDR3 loop is CASSVAGRTDTQYF. CDR3 coding DNA: TGTGCCAGCAGTGTAGCGGGACGCACAGATACGCAGTATTTT.

The chain is built from TRBV20-1 and TRBJ2-2, with D maybe TRBD2 (5 bases). V lost 3 bases and J lost 4, with 15 bases in between. This CDR3 spans 15 amino acids. Germline assignment: CDR1 DFQATT and CDR2 SNEGSKA (reference sequence). CDR3 coding DNA: TGCAGTGCTAGTCTCCGGACTGACGGCACCGGGGAGCTGTTTTTT. It is translated as CSASLRTDGTGELFF.

This clonotype was recorded a few times. J is TRBJ2-5 and V is TRBV9; 10 bases line up with TRBD2. This CDR3 has 15 residues. Germline V CDR1 and CDR2: SGDLS, YYNGEE. Unmatched junction bases numbered 9, after V lost 6 bases and J lost 4 bases. CDR3 region: CASTPGLAGVETQYF. The CDR3 nucleotides are TGTGCCAGCACCCCCGGGCTAGCGGGAGTAGAGACCCAGTACTTC.

CDR3 bases: TGTGCCAGCACCTATGGGGGGAGAACGGTGTCCTACGAGCAGTACTTC. Translating it yields CASTYGGRTVSYEQYF. The J gene is TRBJ2-7, the V gene TRBV2; a weak D match, TRBD2 (6 bases). Germline V gives CDR1 SNHLY, CDR2 FYNNEI. V lost 7 bases and J lost 1, with 20 bases in between. CDR3 length equals 16 residues.

This clonotype was seen ten or more times. The chain uses TRBV12-3 or TRBV12-4 and TRBJ1-1; D perhaps matches TRBD1 (6 bases). The ends were cut back, 5 bases at V and 5 bases at J, with 9 bases in the middle. The CDR3 loop spans 12 amino acids. The CDR3 DNA reads TGTGCCAGCAGTGTCAGGGGTACTGAAGCTTTCTTT. This encodes CASSVRGTEAFF.

As regards this clonotype: The junction shows a germline mismatch at one end, possibly a read error. This rearrangement joins TRBV12-3 or TRBV12-4 to TRBJ2-7, with TRBD2 matching over 8 bases. CDR3 size: 14 residues. The CDR3 spells CASSPRWTSPPRDF. The CDR3 DNA reads as TGTGCCAGCAGCCCTCGATGGACTAGCCCTCCACGGGACTTC.

The rearrangement joins TRBV20-1 to TRBJ2-1; 10 bases are shared with TRBD1. The CDR3 length is 14 residues. Losses at the gene ends were 6 bases for V and 8 bases for J; bases not matched to a gene: 10. Germline loops: CDR1 DFQATT, CDR2 SNEGSKA (reference sequence). CDR3 bases: TGCAGTGCCCGCGGGACAGGGGAAGGGCATGAGCAGTTCTTC. It specifies CSARGTGEGHEQFF.

The chain carries TRBV6-1 and TRBJ1-2; D perhaps matches TRBD1 (6 bases). Germline CDR1 MNHNS, CDR2 SASEGT. The CDR3 consists of 15 residues. The V end was cut by 5 bases, the J end by 2 bases, with 15 bases between. The CDR3 sequence is CASSPDSDLNYGYTF. For the CDR3, the DNA is TGTGCCAGCAGTCCGGACAGCGACCTGAACTATGGCTACACCTTC.

The V and J genes are TRBV4-1 and TRBJ2-7; the D is unclear. The V end was cut by 9 bases, the J end by 1 base, with 19 bases between. The CDR3 loop spans 15 amino acids. Germline V gene lookup returns CDR1 MGHRA and CDR2 YSYEKL. The CDR3 here is CASTLGYSKSYEQYF. The CDR3 DNA is TGCGCCAGTACACTTGGATACTCAAAATCCTACGAGCAGTACTTC.

This clonotype was seen a few times. The CDR3: CASSIVGPSSYNEQFF. The CDR3 DNA reads as TGTGCCAGTAGTATAGTGGGACCAAGCTCCTACAATGAGCAGTTCTTC. This chain connects TRBV19 to TRBJ2-1; perhaps D is TRBD1 or TRBD2 (5 bases each). Germline values: CDR1 LNHDA, CDR2 SQIVND (reference sequence). This CDR3 is 16 amino acids long. The V end lost 1 base, the J end lost 0 bases, and 10 bases lay between the germline ends.

This clonotype was seen more than once but under ten times. V and J are TRBV6-5 and TRBJ2-1; TRBD1 agrees at 9 bases. The CDR3 is 17 residues long. Germline CDR1 MNHEY, CDR2 SVGAGI. J gave up 3 bases and V 2 bases, and 8 bases lay outside the gene matches. CDR3 in amino acids: CASSYDGDRVIYNEQFF. Written as DNA, the CDR3 is TGTGCCAGCAGTTACGACGGGGACAGGGTAATCTACAATGAGCAGTTCTTC.

The chain recombines TRBV5-1 with TRBJ2-3; D not certain. The ends were cut back, 0 bases at V and 4 bases at J, with 9 bases in the middle. CDR3 length equals 14 residues. Germline values: CDR1 SGHRS, CDR2 YFSETQ. The CDR3 protein is CASSLEPVADTQYF. CDR3 in DNA: TGCGCCAGCAGCTTGGAACCTGTGGCAGATACGCAGTATTTT.

The sample holds a few counts of this clonotype. The junction shows a germline mismatch at one end, possibly a read error. This sequence joins TRBV6-5 and TRBJ2-1; D is possibly TRBD1 or TRBD2 (6 bases each). CDR1 and CDR2 (germline): MNHEY, SVGAGI. The CDR3 covers 17 residues. CDR3 sequence reads: CASSYVVPGALDNEQFF. CDR3 DNA: TGTGCCAGCAGTTACGTGGTCCCGGGGGCGCTGGACAACGAGCAGTTCTTC.

A few counts support this clonotype. CDR3 coding DNA: TGTGCCACCGAACAGGAGTACTATGGCTACACCTTC. Its translation: CATEQEYYGYTF. This rearrangement joins TRBV7-9 to TRBJ1-2; TRBD1 is a possible D gene (5 bases). Germline lookup yields CDR1 SEHNR and CDR2 FQNEAQ (reference sequence). V lost 10 bases and J 3 bases, leaving 12 bases between the germline ends. The CDR3 has 12 residues. Looking up the rest from reference TRBV7-9 and TRBJ1-2 gives the full variable domain: DTGVSQNPRHKITKRGQNVTFRCDPISEHNRLYWYRQTLGQGPEFLTYFQNEAQLEKSRLLSDRFSAERPKGSFSTLEIQRTEQGDSAMYLCATEQEYYGYTFGSGTRLTVV.

The rearrangement links TRBV15 to TRBJ1-1; D is uncertain. V was cut by 7 bases and J by 0 bases, with 12 bases left in between. Germline CDR1 LNHNV, CDR2 YYDKDF (reference sequence). The CDR3 has 14 residues. CDR3 sequence: CATNWGAMNTEAFF. CDR3 in DNA: TGTGCCACCAACTGGGGTGCGATGAACACTGAAGCTTTCTTT.

This clonotype was detected many times. The rearrangement links TRBV10-3 to TRBJ2-3; 11 nucleotides line up with TRBD2. V shed 4 bases and J 4 bases; nucleotides not matched to a gene: 4. The CDR3 covers 15 residues. In germline, CDR1 is ENHRY, CDR2 SYGVKD. CDR3 sequence: CAISASGRWSDTQYF. The CDR3 DNA follows: TGTGCCATCAGTGCTAGCGGGAGGTGGTCAGATACGCAGTATTTT.

This clonotype has just a few counts. The V and J genes are TRBV11-1 and TRBJ1-1; D may be TRBD1 (5 bases). Trimming shortened V by 0 bases and J by 8 bases, and 25 bases separated the two germline ends. This CDR3 is 18 amino acids long. Germline V gene data show CDR1 as SGHAT and CDR2 as FQDESV (reference sequence). The CDR3 here is CASSLATSVGPGRQEAFF. The CDR3 nucleotides read TGTGCCAGCAGCTTAGCTACAAGTGTGGGCCCGGGACGACAGGAAGCTTTCTTT.

The table lists this clonotype with many counts. This chain joins TRBV5-1 and TRBJ1-5; no firm D call. The CDR3 consists of 15 residues. V dropped 1 base and J dropped 4 bases, with 12 bases sitting between them. The V gene's germline CDR1 is SGHRS and CDR2 YFSETQ. CDR3: CASSLSVGGNQPQHF. The CDR3 coding sequence is TGCGCCAGCAGCTTGTCCGTAGGCGGAAATCAGCCCCAGCATTTT.

This clonotype occurred many times. The chain is built from TRBV19 and TRBJ1-2, with 7 nucleotides matching TRBD1. After removal of 3 bases from V and 5 bases from J, the junction contained 15 bases not matched to a gene. Germline V CDR1 and CDR2: LNHDA, SQIVND (reference sequence). The CDR3 length is 17 residues. The CDR3 sequence is CASSIILLRDRGYGYTF. In nucleotides, the CDR3 is TGTGCCAGTAGTATTATCCTCTTACGGGACAGAGGGTATGGCTACACCTTC.

This chain connects TRBV6-5 to TRBJ2-1; no clear D gene. This CDR3 has 14 residues. Germline V gene lookup returns CDR1 MNHEY and CDR2 SVGAGI. The V gene lost 2 bases and the J gene lost 6 bases, with 11 bases spanning the gap. The CDR3 reads CASSYEWAANEQFF. The CDR3 nucleotides read TGTGCCAGCAGTTACGAATGGGCAGCCAATGAGCAGTTCTTC.

This clonotype came up many times. The genes are TRBV4-1 and TRBJ2-5, with D hard to call. CDR3 size: 12 residues. Trimming cost V 3 bases and J 5 bases, with 7 bases left between them. Germline-derived CDR1 and CDR2 are MGHRA and YSYEKL. The CDR3 here is CASSQSQETQYF. DNA for the CDR3: TGCGCCAGCAGCCAGAGTCAGGAGACCCAGTACTTC.

This clonotype occurred many times. J is TRBJ1-1 and V is TRBV3-2. TRBV3-2 is an annotated pseudogene. This CDR3 is built from 12 residues. CDR3 coding DNA: TGTGCCAGCAGCCAAGTCTGGACTGAAGCTTTCTTT. Its protein is CASSQVWTEAFF.

At least ten counts were recorded for this clonotype. The chain uses TRBV3-1 and TRBJ1-2; D unresolved. CDR1 and CDR2 (germline): LGHDT, YNNKEL (reference sequence). This CDR3 comprises 11 residues. V lost 7 bases and J lost 4, with 7 bases in between. CDR3 amino acids: CASTRGYGYTF. CDR3 nucleotides: TGTGCCAGCACCCGAGGCTATGGCTACACCTTC.

This clonotype turned up a few times. V usage is TRBV25-1 and J usage is TRBJ2-3, with D possibly TRBD1 on 6 matching bases. The V end was cut by 0 bases, the J end by 2 bases, with 12 bases between. Germline assignment: CDR1 MGHDK and CDR2 SYGVNS. This CDR3 is built from 16 residues. As DNA, the CDR3 is TGTGCCAGCAGTGAATATCCAGGGGCCATCACAGATACGCAGTATTTT. The encoded protein is CASSEYPGAITDTQYF.